Sequencing of this T cell receptor (beta chain) was carried out in a study of blood T cell repertoires in COVID-19. The wider study: COVID-19 samples from acute and convalescent phases originated in the United States, Italy and Spain. PBMCs, B-cell-depleted T cells, or T cells were the source of the cDNA or gDNA that made up the material.

Per the study methods: Estimation of nucleated cell counts relied on the amplification of reference gene primers. Some clones are missing from TCRdb's copy, which holds only in-frame ones; the method was immunoSEQ multiplex PCR. That table furnishes V, J and clone size, whereas the DNA furnished D and trimming. This table has 100,000 to 150,000 clones, roughly four fifths appearing once. The Seattle site enrolled patients during active infection and followed them longitudinally. The source is a man of 80 years or more with COVID-19, enrolled during active disease. Sequenced input: peripheral blood.

The CDR3, as DNA: TGTGCCACCGGAGCCGGGACAGGGCGCACAGATACGCAGTATTTT. Amino acids: CATGAGTGRTDTQYF. The chain has TRBV24-1 and TRBJ2-3, with 9 bases matching TRBD1. The CDR3 contains 15 residues. Germline loops: CDR1 KGHDR, CDR2 SFDVKD. Losses at the gene ends were 9 bases for V and 1 base for J; bases not matched to a gene: 7.